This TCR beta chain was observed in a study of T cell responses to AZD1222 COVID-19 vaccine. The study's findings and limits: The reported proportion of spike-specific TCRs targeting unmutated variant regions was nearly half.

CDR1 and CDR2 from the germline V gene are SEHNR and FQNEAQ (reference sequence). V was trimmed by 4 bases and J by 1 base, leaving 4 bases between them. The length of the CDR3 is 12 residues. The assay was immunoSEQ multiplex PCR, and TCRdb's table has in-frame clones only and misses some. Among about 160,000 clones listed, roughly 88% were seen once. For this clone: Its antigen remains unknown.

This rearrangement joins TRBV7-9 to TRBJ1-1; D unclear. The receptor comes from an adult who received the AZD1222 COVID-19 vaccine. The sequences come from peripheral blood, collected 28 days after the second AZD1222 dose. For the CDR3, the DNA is TGTGCCAGCAGCTCTAGGAACACTGAAGCTTTCTTT. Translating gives CASSSRNTEAFF. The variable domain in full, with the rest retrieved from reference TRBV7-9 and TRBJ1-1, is DTGVSQNPRHKITKRGQNVTFRCDPISEHNRLYWYRQTLGQGPEFLTYFQNEAQLEKSRLLSDRFSAERPKGSFSTLEIQRTEQGDSAMYLCASSSRNTEAFFGQGTRLTVV.